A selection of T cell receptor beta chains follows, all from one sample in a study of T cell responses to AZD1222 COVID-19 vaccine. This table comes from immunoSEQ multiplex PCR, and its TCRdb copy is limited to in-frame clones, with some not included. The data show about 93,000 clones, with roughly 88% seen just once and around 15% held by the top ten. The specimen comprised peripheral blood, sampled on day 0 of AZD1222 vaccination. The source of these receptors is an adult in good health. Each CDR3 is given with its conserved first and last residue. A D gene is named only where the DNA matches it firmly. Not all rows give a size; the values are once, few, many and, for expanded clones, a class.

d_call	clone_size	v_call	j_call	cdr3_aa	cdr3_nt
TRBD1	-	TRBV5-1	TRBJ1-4	CASSSQGERLSSDEKLFF	TGCGCCAGCAGCTCGCAGGGGGAGCGGCTCAGTTCGGATGAAAAACTGTTTTTT
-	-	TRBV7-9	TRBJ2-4	CASSLAQGAKNIQYF	TGTGCCAGCAGCTTAGCGCAAGGGGCCAAAAACATTCAGTACTTC
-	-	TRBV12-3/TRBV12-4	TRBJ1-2	CASSLRRYGYTF	TGTGCCAGCAGTTTAAGGCGATATGGCTACACCTTC
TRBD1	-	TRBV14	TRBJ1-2	CASSQTGQAYGYTF	TGTGCCAGCAGCCAGACGGGACAGGCTTATGGCTACACCTTC
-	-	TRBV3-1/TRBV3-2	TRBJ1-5	CASSQWVDQPQHF	TGTGCCAGCAGCCAATGGGTGGATCAGCCCCAGCATTTT
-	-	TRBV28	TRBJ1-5	CASSLTGNHGNQPQHF	TGTGCCAGCAGTTTAACTGGGAATCATGGCAATCAGCCCCAGCATTTT
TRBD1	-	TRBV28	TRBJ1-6	CASRAGQPHSPLHF	TGTGCCAGCAGGGCGGGACAGCCTCATTCACCCCTCCACTTT
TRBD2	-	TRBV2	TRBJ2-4	CASTRRGGNIQYF	TGTGCCAGCACCCGGCGGGGGGGCAACATTCAGTACTTC
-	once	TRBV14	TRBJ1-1	CASSQGGPEAFF	TGTGCCAGCAGCCAAGGTGGGCCTGAAGCTTTCTTT
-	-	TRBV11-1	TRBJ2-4	CASSLEARGAKNIQYF	TGTGCCAGCAGCTTAGAAGCCCGGGGGGCCAAAAACATTCAGTACTTC
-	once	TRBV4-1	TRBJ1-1	CASSQGARNTEAFF	TGCGCCAGCAGCCAGGGGGCTCGGAACACTGAAGCTTTCTTT
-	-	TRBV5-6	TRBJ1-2	CASSLELTGGILNYGYTF	TGTGCCAGCAGCTTGGAGTTGACGGGGGGAATCCTTAACTATGGCTACACCTTC
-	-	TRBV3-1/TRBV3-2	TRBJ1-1	CASSHPLNTEAFF	TGTGCCAGCAGCCACCCCTTGAACACTGAAGCTTTCTTT
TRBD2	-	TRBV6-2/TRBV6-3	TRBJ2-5	CASSVQGLAGQETQYF	TGTGCCAGCAGTGTTCAGGGACTAGCGGGACAAGAGACCCAGTACTTC
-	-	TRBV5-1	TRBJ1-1	CASSLDGGRTEAFF	TGCGCCAGCAGCTTGGATGGGGGCCGTACTGAAGCTTTCTTT
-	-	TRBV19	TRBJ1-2	CASSQEPQRLYGYTF	TGTGCCAGTAGCCAAGAGCCTCAGCGCCTCTATGGCTACACCTTC
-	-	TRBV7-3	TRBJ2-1	CASGLDLVGNEQFF	TGTGCCAGCGGGTTAGATCTAGTTGGCAATGAGCAGTTCTTC
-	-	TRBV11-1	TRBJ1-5	CASSLALTEPQHF	TGTGCCAGCAGCTTAGCGTTGACGGAGCCCCAGCATTTT
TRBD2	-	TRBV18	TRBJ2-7	CASSPWGGNADEQYF	TGTGCCAGCTCCCCCTGGGGGGGAAATGCAGACGAGCAGTACTTC
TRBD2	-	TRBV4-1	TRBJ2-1	CASSQGTSAYNEQFF	TGCGCCAGCAGCCAAGGGACTAGCGCTTACAATGAGCAGTTCTTC
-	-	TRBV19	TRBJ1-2	CASSILRQNHGYTF	TGTGCCAGTAGTATCCTTCGTCAGAATCATGGCTACACCTTC
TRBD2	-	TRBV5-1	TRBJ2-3	CASSLPGGVGRAIDTQYF	TGCGCCAGCAGCTTACCGGGGGGTGTCGGGAGGGCCATAGATACGCAGTATTTT
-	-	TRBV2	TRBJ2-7	CASWGTSYEQYF	TGTGCCAGCTGGGGTACATCCTACGAGCAGTACTTC
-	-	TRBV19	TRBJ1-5	CASSITGFNQPQHF	TGTGCCAGTAGTATTACGGGATTCAATCAGCCCCAGCATTTT
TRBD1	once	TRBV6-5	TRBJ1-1	CASSRTGTGTEAFF	TGTGCCAGCAGCCGAACAGGGACAGGCACTGAAGCTTTCTTT
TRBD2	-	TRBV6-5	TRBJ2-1	CASSYLTSAYNEQFF	TGTGCCAGCAGTTATCTGACTAGCGCCTACAATGAGCAGTTCTTC
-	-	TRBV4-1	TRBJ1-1	CASSQEPLGGLAFF	TGCGCCAGCAGCCAAGAACCTCTCGGTGGTCTAGCTTTCTTT
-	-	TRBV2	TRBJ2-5	CASSGVSSGSQETQYF	TGTGCCAGCAGCGGTGTCTCCTCGGGTAGCCAAGAGACCCAGTACTTC
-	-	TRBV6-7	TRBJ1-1	CASSLNRWNTEAFF	TGTGCCAGCAGCTTAAACAGGTGGAACACTGAAGCTTTCTTT
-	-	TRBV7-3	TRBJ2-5	CASSLKGETQYF	TGTGCCAGCAGCCTCAAGGGAGAGACCCAGTACTTC